This is a list of T cell receptor beta chains from one sample in a study of cytomegalovirus exposure and HLA in healthy donors. Sequencing was performed with immunoSEQ multiplex PCR; in TCRdb, only in-frame clones are kept and a portion is missing. The data contain around 190,000 clones, 86% of them singletons. Sequencing was performed on PBMCs. The receptors shown here come from a man under 40 in good health and CMV-seropositive. Each CDR3 is given with its conserved first and last residue.

v_call cdr3_length cdr3_aa
TRBV10-3 14 CAISETSGIDEQYF
TRBV7-3 18 CASSSGTYGPWGYNEQFF
TRBV7-9 17 CASSGWTSGGEQETQYF
TRBV5-1 14 CASSFDTGRTEAFF
TRBV4-3 16 CASSLQHRDPRDEQYF
TRBV4-3 17 CASSQANTSPGNQPQHF
TRBV11-2 11 CASSPSYEQYF
TRBV30 14 CAWDSDEYNSPLHF
TRBV18 14 CASSVGQDGETQYF
TRBV7-3 13 CASSAPASGELFF
TRBV6-5 14 CASSPRLGTDTQYF
TRBV19 15 CASSPTGQGETEAFF
TRBV9 16 CASSVAATGGSYEQYF
TRBV5-8 15 CASSPRFGANYGYTF
TRBV5-4 15 CASSLAGSVDYGYTF
TRBV7-3 15 CASSLGSGGSYEQYF
TRBV5-5 17 CASSLRTGQRRSYEQYF
TRBV10-2 13 CASGQGAGAEAFF
TRBV5-1 14 CASSITGVGGELFF
TRBV7-9 14 CASLAGGSTDTQYF
TRBV5-8 15 CASSLEGSWGEKLFF
TRBV27 14 CASSPQGYNQPQHF
TRBV11-3 16 CASSLMARSSTDTQYF
TRBV9 16 CASSAFSGSETGELFF
TRBV10-3 12 CAISARSYEQYF
TRBV11-1 15 CASSLAGTSLETQYF
TRBV28 12 CASGDGLTVYTF
TRBV27 17 CASSIRDRGSSTETQYF
TRBV7-6 16 CASSHRSGQGPYGYTF
TRBV28 14 CASSFRSERPEAFF
TRBV7-6 15 CASSLQGTGQETQYF
TRBV28 13 CASSLGTGAEAFF
TRBV2 17 CASSEWGQDMPTDTQYF
TRBV7-2 13 CASSLGHLNEQFF